Listed below are T cell receptor beta chains from one sample, sequenced in a study of T cell clonotyping in hematopoietic cell transplantation. Profiled with immunoSEQ multiplex PCR; TCRdb holds only in-frame clones, not every one. This sample has some 40,000 clones, with 94% found just once. Sequencing used peripheral blood mononuclear cells. The receptors were gathered from a woman aged 50 to 60 in good health. Some clones in this sample may be carry-over from other donors' samples. Both conserved end residues are part of each CDR3.

j_call v_call cdr3_aa
TRBJ1-2 TRBV27 CASSLRAREYGYTF
TRBJ1-5 TRBV7-2 CASSLVGRGGDQPQHF
TRBJ1-3 TRBV5-1 CASSATVGSGNTIYF
TRBJ1-2 TRBV6-1 CASSEFGQGNGYTF
TRBJ1-1 TRBV5-4 CASSLTGGNTEAFF
TRBJ2-7 TRBV11-3 CASSLVPGREEQYF
TRBJ1-5 TRBV7-2 CASSLGAGGNQPQHF
TRBJ1-1 TRBV28 CASSFVPGDTEAFF
TRBJ2-1 TRBV4-3 CASSQDRVSSYNEQFF
TRBJ1-1 TRBV5-1 CASSLAQGRVNTEAFF
TRBJ2-7 TRBV6-5 CASRQGLEQYF
TRBJ2-3 TRBV7-3 CASSLDYSNTQYF
TRBJ1-2 TRBV6-1 CASSEGGEYGYTF
TRBJ2-3 TRBV28 CASTRGLAGGADTQYF
TRBJ2-7 TRBV7-9 CASSGQVNYEQYF
TRBJ1-2 TRBV18 CASSQRDRSEYGYTF
TRBJ2-2 TRBV6-1 CASSDNRNPNTGELFF
TRBJ2-1 TRBV5-4 CASSGWGEQFF
TRBJ2-6 TRBV6-6 CASTGTPFSGANVLTF
TRBJ1-5 TRBV5-5 CASSVDRGNQPQHF
TRBJ2-5 TRBV30 CAWSGESRTQYF
TRBJ1-1 TRBV11-3 CASTPTGANTEAFF
TRBJ1-2 TRBV2 CASSVGGSGYTF
TRBJ1-6 TRBV6-1 CASSAGQPSSYNSPLHF
TRBJ2-2 TRBV4-3 CASSPKPQGGELFF
TRBJ2-5 TRBV5-1 CASSLVFQETQYF
TRBJ2-2 TRBV6-4 CASSLRVNTGELFF
TRBJ2-7 TRBV4-3 CASSRGTSSYEQYF
TRBJ1-6 TRBV6-1 CASNNSGRPLHF
TRBJ2-7 TRBV5-1 CASSDTGDYEQYF
TRBJ1-4 TRBV4-1 CASSPRGPGDNEKLFF
TRBJ2-5 TRBV4-2 CASSQDRRGGAETQYF
TRBJ1-1 TRBV9 CASSLRGQNTEAFF
TRBJ1-2 TRBV28 CASSFSDRGYTF
TRBJ2-5 TRBV5-1 CASSLTNQETQYF
TRBJ2-7 TRBV9 CASSLSQGYEQYF
TRBJ1-6 TRBV28 CASSPGQENSPLHF
TRBJ1-6 TRBV11-2 CASNLITGYRRSPLHF
TRBJ2-7 TRBV28 CASSRFGAQEGFEQYF
TRBJ2-7 TRBV19 CASSLPTGDKDEQYF
TRBJ2-7 TRBV9 CASSLIVGGEQYF
TRBJ1-2 TRBV19 CASSIGTEANYGYTF
TRBJ2-1 TRBV5-1 CASSTGPANNEQFF
TRBJ2-5 TRBV2 CASRETRGGETQYF
TRBJ1-2 TRBV7-2 CASSPGVIYGYTF
TRBJ2-1 TRBV4-3 CASSQGLAGGGSYNEQFF
TRBJ2-3 TRBV7-6 CASSSGPFTDTQYF
TRBJ2-7 TRBV5-1 CASSLAPSYEQYF
TRBJ1-3 TRBV2 CASRRDIGNTIYF
TRBJ1-6 TRBV27 CASRYRDRSSPLHF
TRBJ2-1 TRBV6-5 CASSYSAGGGNEQFF
TRBJ2-2 TRBV7-9 CASSRPLAGDTGELFF
TRBJ1-2 TRBV19 CASSIGLDRDANYGYTF
TRBJ2-3 TRBV6-6 CASNRDRAVNTQYF
TRBJ1-1 TRBV14 CASSPDWTYHTEAFF
TRBJ1-1 TRBV25-1 CASRLRDSFNTEAFF
TRBJ1-2 TRBV29-1 CSVGTGESYGYTF
TRBJ1-1 TRBV29-1 CSVEVGQAVTEAFF
TRBJ1-5 TRBV2 CASSAGGYSNQPQHF
TRBJ2-3 TRBV4-1 CASSQDRGSDTQYF